This T cell receptor beta chain came from a study of regulatory T cells in long-lasting Graves disease. Time point given: newly diagnosed GD, antithyroid drugs for less than 3 months. From RNA extracted from PBMCs, the TCR library was made. This clonotype was seen repeatedly, ten times or more. Combining iRepertoire HTBI primers with Arm-PCR of CDR3 regions, the authors built TCR beta libraries. TCRdb independently ran MiXCR on the multiplex PCR reads; one entry per CDR3 protein. This sample has some 560,000 distinct CDR3 sequences; around 16% occur once, and the top ten carry approximately 25%. This same sample was also part of a study on T cells in Graves' hyperthyroidism and ophthalmopathy.

This clonotype originated in a woman aged 35 to 59 with Graves disease. The sequencing here drew on peripheral blood mononuclear cells (PBMCs), taken at new diagnosis, from a patient treated with antithyroid drugs.

CDR3 sequence: CASSPNTRAFF. CDR3 sequence (DNA): TGTGCCAGCAGCCCCAATACACGAGCTTTCTTT. The chain combines TRBV11-2 with TRBJ1-1; D is undetermined. V lost 5 bases, J lost 10 bases, and 11 bases lay in between. Germline V CDR1 and CDR2: SGHAT, FQNNGV. The CDR3 is 11 residues long. Using reference TRBV11-2 and TRBJ1-1 for the parts outside the CDR3, the full variable domain is EAGVAQSPRYKIIEKRQSVAFWCNPISGHATLYWYQQILGQGPKLLIQFQNNGVVDDSQLPKDRFSAERLKGVDSTLKIQPAKLEDSAVYLCASSPNTRAFFGQGTRLTVV.